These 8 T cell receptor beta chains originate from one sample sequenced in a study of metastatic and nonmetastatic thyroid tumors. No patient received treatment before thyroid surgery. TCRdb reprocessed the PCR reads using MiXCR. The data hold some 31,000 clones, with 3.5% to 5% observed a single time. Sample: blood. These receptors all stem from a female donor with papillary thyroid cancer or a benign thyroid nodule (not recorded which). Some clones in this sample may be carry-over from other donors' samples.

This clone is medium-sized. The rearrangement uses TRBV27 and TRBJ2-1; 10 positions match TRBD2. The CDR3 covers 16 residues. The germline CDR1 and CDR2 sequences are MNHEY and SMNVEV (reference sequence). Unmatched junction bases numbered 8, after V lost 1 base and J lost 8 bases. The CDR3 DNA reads TGTGCCAGCAGTTTATTATCTAGCGGGAGTTTAGATGAGCAGTTCTTC. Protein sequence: CASSLLSSGSLDEQFF.

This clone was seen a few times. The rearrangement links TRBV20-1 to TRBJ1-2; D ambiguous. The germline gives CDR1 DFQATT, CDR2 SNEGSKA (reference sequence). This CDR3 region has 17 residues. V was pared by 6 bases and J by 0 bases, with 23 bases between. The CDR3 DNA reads TGCAGTGCCCGAAGGGCGGGGAGTGCGAGCGCTAACTATGGCTACACCTTC. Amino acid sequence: CSARRAGSASANYGYTF.

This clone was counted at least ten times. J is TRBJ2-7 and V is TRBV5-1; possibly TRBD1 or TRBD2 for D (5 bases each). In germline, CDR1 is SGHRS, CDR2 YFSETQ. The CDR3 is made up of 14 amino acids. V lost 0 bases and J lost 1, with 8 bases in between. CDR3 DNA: TGCGCCAGCAGCTTGGACAGGACTTCCTACGAGCAGTACTTC. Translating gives CASSLDRTSYEQYF.

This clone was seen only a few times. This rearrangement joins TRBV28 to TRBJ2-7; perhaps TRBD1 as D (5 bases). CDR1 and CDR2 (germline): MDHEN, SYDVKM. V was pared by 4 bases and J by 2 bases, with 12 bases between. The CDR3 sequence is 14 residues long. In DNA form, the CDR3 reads TGTGCCAGCAGTTCTCGAAGGGGTACCTACGAGCAGTACTTC. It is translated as CASSSRRGTYEQYF.

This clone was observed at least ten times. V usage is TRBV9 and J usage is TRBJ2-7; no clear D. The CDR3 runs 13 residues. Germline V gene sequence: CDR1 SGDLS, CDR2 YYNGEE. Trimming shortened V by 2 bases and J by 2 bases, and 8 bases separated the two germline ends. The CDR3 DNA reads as TGTGCCAGCAGCGTGAGGCCAGCCTACGAGCAGTACTTC. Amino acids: CASSVRPAYEQYF.

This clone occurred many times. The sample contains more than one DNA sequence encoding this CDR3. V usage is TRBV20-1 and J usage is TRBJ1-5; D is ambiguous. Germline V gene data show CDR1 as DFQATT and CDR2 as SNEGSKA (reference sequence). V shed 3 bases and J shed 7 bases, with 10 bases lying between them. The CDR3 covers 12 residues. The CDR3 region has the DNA TGCAGTGCTAGTAGTGGGGAACAGCCCCAGCATTTT. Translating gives CSASSGEQPQHF.

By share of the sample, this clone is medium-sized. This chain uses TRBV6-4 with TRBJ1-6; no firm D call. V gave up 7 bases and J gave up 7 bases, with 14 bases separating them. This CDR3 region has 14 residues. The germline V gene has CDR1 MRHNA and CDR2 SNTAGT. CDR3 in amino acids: CASIVSGANSPLHF. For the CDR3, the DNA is TGTGCCAGCATAGTATCAGGAGCAAATTCACCCCTCCACTTT.

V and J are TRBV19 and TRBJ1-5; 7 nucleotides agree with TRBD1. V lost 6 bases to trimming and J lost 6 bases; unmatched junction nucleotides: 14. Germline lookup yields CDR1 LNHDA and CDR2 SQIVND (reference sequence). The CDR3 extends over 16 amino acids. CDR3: CASRPQGQGGGQPQHF. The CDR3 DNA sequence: TGTGCCAGTAGACCCCAGGGGCAGGGGGGTGGTCAGCCCCAGCATTTT.